The rows below give T cell receptor beta chains drawn from one sample of a study of OX40 agonist ivuxolimab in advanced cancers. The method was immunoSEQ multiplex PCR; TCRdb's version includes in-frame clones alone and lacks a portion of them. The sample holds about 58,000 clones, 82% seen once. The sequenced sample was CD4+ or CD8+ T cells sorted from blood, obtained in a trial of the OX40 agonist ivuxolimab. All receptors derive from an adult with an advanced solid tumor such as melanoma, head and neck, liver or kidney cancer. The conserved cysteine and the conserved F or W are not part of the CDR3 here. Fields, in order: D gene, V gene, J gene, CDR3 protein. D genes are given only for firm matches.

d_gene: -
v_gene: TRBV5-1
j_gene: TRBJ1-3
CDR3aa: ASSLGLAEGNTIY

d_gene: -
v_gene: TRBV4-3
j_gene: TRBJ1-4
CDR3aa: APRGGMATNEKLF

d_gene: -
v_gene: TRBV29-1
j_gene: TRBJ1-1
CDR3aa: SVQHGTVAEAF

d_gene: -
v_gene: TRBV7-2
j_gene: TRBJ2-5
CDR3aa: ASSHSRGGETQY

d_gene: -
v_gene: TRBV5-1
j_gene: TRBJ2-3
CDR3aa: ASSLGYTVSTDTQY

d_gene: TRBD1
v_gene: TRBV27
j_gene: TRBJ2-3
CDR3aa: ASSPYRGNTQY

d_gene: -
v_gene: TRBV18
j_gene: TRBJ1-2
CDR3aa: ASSPSAGHGYT

d_gene: TRBD2
v_gene: TRBV19
j_gene: TRBJ2-1
CDR3aa: ASSMGAWSGRGHEQF

d_gene: -
v_gene: TRBV5-1
j_gene: TRBJ2-1
CDR3aa: ASSQASGVPMNEQF

d_gene: TRBD2
v_gene: TRBV7-3
j_gene: TRBJ2-1
CDR3aa: ASSSLPLGGDLSYNEQF

d_gene: -
v_gene: TRBV6-6
j_gene: TRBJ1-6
CDR3aa: ASSTGNRNSPLH

d_gene: TRBD2
v_gene: TRBV7-7
j_gene: TRBJ2-3
CDR3aa: ASSPGTRTDTQY

d_gene: -
v_gene: TRBV5-1
j_gene: TRBJ1-1
CDR3aa: ASSITHRNTEAF

d_gene: -
v_gene: TRBV6-5
j_gene: TRBJ1-2
CDR3aa: ASKQDAHGYT

d_gene: TRBD1
v_gene: TRBV19
j_gene: TRBJ1-2
CDR3aa: ASSSRQGAVSGYT

d_gene: -
v_gene: TRBV6-5
j_gene: TRBJ2-7
CDR3aa: ASRAWPERGYEQY

d_gene: -
v_gene: TRBV4-2
j_gene: TRBJ1-6
CDR3aa: ASSQDLNRRGLPLH

d_gene: -
v_gene: TRBV12-5
j_gene: TRBJ1-2
CDR3aa: ASGGEKYGYT

d_gene: -
v_gene: TRBV11-1
j_gene: TRBJ2-1
CDR3aa: ASSLAWQSSYNEQF

d_gene: -
v_gene: TRBV19
j_gene: TRBJ2-1
CDR3aa: ASSLTLGDNEQF

d_gene: -
v_gene: TRBV7-6
j_gene: TRBJ1-1
CDR3aa: ASSLIDTEAF

d_gene: -
v_gene: TRBV7-2
j_gene: TRBJ2-2
CDR3aa: ASSLGSRVNTGELF

d_gene: -
v_gene: TRBV5-5
j_gene: TRBJ1-1
CDR3aa: ASSKPVQGITEAF

d_gene: -
v_gene: TRBV5-1
j_gene: TRBJ2-4
CDR3aa: ASSRRGGMDIQY

d_gene: -
v_gene: TRBV2
j_gene: TRBJ1-3
CDR3aa: ASRGTSGNTIY

d_gene: -
v_gene: TRBV21-1
j_gene: TRBJ2-7
CDR3aa: ASERFRDRRYEQY

d_gene: TRBD1
v_gene: TRBV10-3
j_gene: TRBJ2-1
CDR3aa: AISDPGQVNYNEQF

d_gene: TRBD2
v_gene: TRBV6-5
j_gene: TRBJ2-7
CDR3aa: ASSPTSGREY

d_gene: -
v_gene: TRBV5-6
j_gene: TRBJ1-1
CDR3aa: ASSSAGNTEAF

d_gene: TRBD1
v_gene: TRBV14
j_gene: TRBJ2-1
CDR3aa: ASSNRVQGVKWF

d_gene: -
v_gene: TRBV9
j_gene: TRBJ2-2
CDR3aa: ASSVAVNPSTGELF

d_gene: -
v_gene: TRBV6-5
j_gene: TRBJ1-2
CDR3aa: ASSSRTQSANYGYT

d_gene: -
v_gene: TRBV29-1
j_gene: TRBJ1-2
CDR3aa: SAAGGSYGYT

d_gene: -
v_gene: TRBV27
j_gene: TRBJ1-1
CDR3aa: ASSPTTLTPGTGLEAF

d_gene: TRBD1
v_gene: TRBV14
j_gene: TRBJ2-1
CDR3aa: ASSDPGQGSHEQF

d_gene: -
v_gene: TRBV18
j_gene: TRBJ1-1
CDR3aa: ASSLQGIRTEAF

d_gene: TRBD1
v_gene: TRBV7-2
j_gene: TRBJ2-5
CDR3aa: ASSFGQAQETQY

d_gene: -
v_gene: TRBV11-3
j_gene: TRBJ2-3
CDR3aa: ASSLAASTDTQY

d_gene: TRBD2
v_gene: TRBV11-3
j_gene: TRBJ2-1
CDR3aa: ASSFEGGLAEQF

d_gene: -
v_gene: TRBV4-2
j_gene: TRBJ1-2
CDR3aa: ASSQEGRSYGYT

d_gene: -
v_gene: TRBV10-3
j_gene: TRBJ1-1
CDR3aa: AISDVNSLTEAF

d_gene: -
v_gene: TRBV11-3
j_gene: TRBJ2-1
CDR3aa: ASSTTTGWGQDEQF

d_gene: -
v_gene: TRBV30
j_gene: TRBJ2-3
CDR3aa: AWTQGVSTDTQY

d_gene: -
v_gene: TRBV19
j_gene: TRBJ2-7
CDR3aa: ASSIAGNEQY

d_gene: -
v_gene: TRBV30
j_gene: TRBJ1-1
CDR3aa: AWAGGRATEAF

d_gene: -
v_gene: TRBV11-1
j_gene: TRBJ1-1
CDR3aa: ASSLGVRGTEAF

d_gene: TRBD2
v_gene: TRBV5-6
j_gene: TRBJ2-3
CDR3aa: ASSLETSGYGGTQY

d_gene: -
v_gene: TRBV5-1
j_gene: TRBJ2-3
CDR3aa: ASSLKGADTQY

d_gene: -
v_gene: TRBV5-1
j_gene: TRBJ1-1
CDR3aa: ASSPGVSTEAF

d_gene: TRBD1
v_gene: TRBV4-2
j_gene: TRBJ1-2
CDR3aa: ASSQGQGIRYGYT

d_gene: -
v_gene: TRBV9
j_gene: TRBJ2-3
CDR3aa: ASSPAGRGTDTQY

d_gene: TRBD1
v_gene: TRBV6-6
j_gene: TRBJ1-4
CDR3aa: ASSGQGYEKLF